The subject of this entry is one T cell receptor beta chain. This record belongs to a study of blood T cell repertoires in COVID-19. Study-level information: Whether acute or convalescent, the COVID-19 samples came from the United States, Italy and Spain. PBMCs, B-cell-depleted T cells, or T cells were the source of the cDNA or gDNA that made up the material.

J was trimmed by 3 bases and V by 4 bases; bases with no gene match: 9. Per germline, CDR1 LGHNA and CDR2 YNFKEQ. This CDR3 has 16 amino acids. Authors' methods: Scientists estimated how many nucleated cells there were by amplifying reference gene primers. Measured with immunoSEQ multiplex PCR; TCRdb has only the in-frame clones, and not every one. V and J calls and clone size come straight from that table; D and trimming were deduced from the DNA. Among over 65,000 clones listed, approximately 90% were seen once. The chain uses TRBV4-2 and TRBJ2-7; 10 bases match TRBD1. Input material: peripheral blood. The clonotype was recovered from a woman of 80 years or more with acute or convalescent COVID-19. CDR3 in DNA: TGTGCCAGCAGCCTAAAATACCGGGACAGGGGCTACGAGCAGTACTTC. It is translated as CASSLKYRDRGYEQYF.